This T cell receptor (beta chain) is drawn from a study of OX40 agonist ivuxolimab in advanced cancers. Data came from immunoSEQ multiplex PCR; TCRdb stores just in-frame clones and leaves some out. This sample carries 55,000 to 80,000 clones, roughly 84% of them seen once, and the ten largest clones take roughly 7.9%. The CDR3 has 16 amino acids. Trimming removed 1 base from V and 2 bases from J; junction bases left unmatched: 3. Germline CDR1 and CDR2: MGHRA and YSYEKL. The V gene is TRBV4-1, the J gene TRBJ2-5; 11 positions agree with TRBD2. The starting material was CD4+ or CD8+ T cells sorted from blood, obtained in a trial of the OX40 agonist ivuxolimab. The clonotype was recovered from an adult with an advanced solid tumor such as melanoma, head and neck, liver or kidney cancer. The CDR3, as DNA: TGCGCCAGCAGCCAAGGAGGGACTAGCGGACAAGAGACCCAGTACTTC. It translates to CASSQGGTSGQETQYF.